This T cell receptor beta chain comes out of a study of persistence of HIV-infected CD4 T cells. Overall study context: Isolated cells were CMV- and HIV-1 Gag-responding CD4+ T cells.

Cells were stimulated with CMV-infected fibroblast lysates at around 9.1 ug/mL. Memory cells lacking CD40L and CD69 with high CD45RO were sorted. CD4+ T cell counts exceeded 400 cells/uL; CMV serology was positive. CDR3 length equals 14 residues. The germline V gene has CDR1 KGHSH and CDR2 LQKENI. V lost 2 bases to trimming and J lost 3 bases, with 11 bases between them. This was the immunoSEQ version 4 assay in survey mode. Profiled with immunoSEQ multiplex PCR; TCRdb holds only in-frame clones, not every one. The profile covers 50,000 or so clones, with 75% to 85% appearing a single time and 2.5% to 3% taken by the ten largest. Note on this clone: As yet, its antigen is unknown.

The sequencing here drew on CD4+ T cells sorted from PBMCs after roughly 17-hour stimulation, taken from a patient who received antiretroviral therapy. The chain uses TRBV18 and TRBJ2-7, with D uncertain. The TCR sequence derives from an adult man with HIV who was CMV-seropositive. Written as DNA, the CDR3 is TGTGCCAGCTCACCAGCGACCCTTAACTACGAGCAGTACTTC. Its protein product is CASSPATLNYEQYF.